This T cell receptor beta chain derives from a study of blood T cell repertoires in COVID-19. The authors' processing: By means of reference gene primer amplification, nucleated cell counts were estimated. Measured with immunoSEQ multiplex PCR; TCRdb has only the in-frame clones, and not every one. D and trimming come from the DNA, and the V and J calls and clone size come from that table. The sample consists of about 88,000 clones, around four fifths of them appearing once. The germline V gene has CDR1 SGHTS and CDR2 YDEGEE. This CDR3 spans 14 amino acids. Trimming at V came to 3 bases and at J to 5 bases, leaving 4 bases not matched to a gene.

V and J are TRBV5-8 and TRBJ1-5, with 8 bases fitting TRBD1. Sequencing was performed on peripheral blood. The receptor was derived from a human donor in a cohort sampled during active COVID-19. CDR3 region: CASSSTGGHQPQHF. The CDR3 DNA follows: TGTGCCAGCAGCTCAACAGGGGGTCATCAGCCCCAGCATTTT.